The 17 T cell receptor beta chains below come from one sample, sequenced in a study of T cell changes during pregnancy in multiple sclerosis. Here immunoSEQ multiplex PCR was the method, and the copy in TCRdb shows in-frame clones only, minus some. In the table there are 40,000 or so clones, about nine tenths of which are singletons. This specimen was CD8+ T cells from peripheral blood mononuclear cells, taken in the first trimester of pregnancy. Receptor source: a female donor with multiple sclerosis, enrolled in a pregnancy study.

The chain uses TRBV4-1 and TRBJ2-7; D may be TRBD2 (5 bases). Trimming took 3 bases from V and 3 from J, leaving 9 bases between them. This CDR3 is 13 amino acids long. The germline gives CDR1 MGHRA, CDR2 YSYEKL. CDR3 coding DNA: TGCGCCAGCAGCCAGACTACTAACTACGAGCAGTACTTC. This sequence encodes CASSQTTNYEQYF.

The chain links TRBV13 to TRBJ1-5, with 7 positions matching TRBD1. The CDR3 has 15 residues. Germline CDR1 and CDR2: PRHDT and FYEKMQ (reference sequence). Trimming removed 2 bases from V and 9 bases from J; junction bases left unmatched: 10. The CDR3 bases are TGTGCCAGCAGCTTAAAGGGGGCTGAGGGAGGGCCCCAGCATTTT. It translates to CASSLKGAEGGPQHF. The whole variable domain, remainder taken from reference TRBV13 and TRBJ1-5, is AAGVIQSPRHLIKEKRETATLKCYPIPRHDTVYWYQQGPGQDPQFLISFYEKMQSDKGSIPDRFSAQQFSDYHSELNMSSLELGDSALYFCASSLKGAEGGPQHFGDGTRLSIL.

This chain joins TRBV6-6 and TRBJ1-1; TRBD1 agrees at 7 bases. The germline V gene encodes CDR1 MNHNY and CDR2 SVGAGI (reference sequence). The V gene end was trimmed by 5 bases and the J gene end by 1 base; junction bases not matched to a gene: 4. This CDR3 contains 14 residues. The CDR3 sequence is CASSDGTENTEAFF. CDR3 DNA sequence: TGTGCCAGCAGTGACGGGACAGAGAACACTGAAGCTTTCTTT.

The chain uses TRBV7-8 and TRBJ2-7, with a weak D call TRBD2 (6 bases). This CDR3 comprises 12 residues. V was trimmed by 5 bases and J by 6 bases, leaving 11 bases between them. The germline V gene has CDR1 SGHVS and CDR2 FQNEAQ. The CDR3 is CASSLGTLEQYF. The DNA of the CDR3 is TGTGCCAGCAGCCTTGGGACTCTCGAGCAGTACTTC.

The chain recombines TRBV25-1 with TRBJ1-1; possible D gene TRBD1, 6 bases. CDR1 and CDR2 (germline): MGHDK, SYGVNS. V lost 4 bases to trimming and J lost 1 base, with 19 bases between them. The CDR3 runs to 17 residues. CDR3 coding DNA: TGTGCCAGCAGTGCAACCGCCACAGGGTTGAAGAACACTGAAGCTTTCTTT. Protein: CASSATATGLKNTEAFF.

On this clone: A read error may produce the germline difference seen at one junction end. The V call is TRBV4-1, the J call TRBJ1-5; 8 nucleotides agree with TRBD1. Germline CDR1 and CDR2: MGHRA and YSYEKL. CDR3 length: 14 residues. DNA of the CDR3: TGCGACAGCAGCGGACAGGGAATCAATCAGCCCCAGCATTTT. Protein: CDSSGQGINQPQHF.

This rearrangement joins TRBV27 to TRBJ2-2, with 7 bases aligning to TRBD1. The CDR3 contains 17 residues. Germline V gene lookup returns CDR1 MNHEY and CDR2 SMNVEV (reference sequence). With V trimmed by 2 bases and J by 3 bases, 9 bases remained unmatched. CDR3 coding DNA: TGTGCCAGCAGTTTAACGATCGGACAGGCTTACACCGGGGAGCTGTTTTTT. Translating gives CASSLTIGQAYTGELFF.

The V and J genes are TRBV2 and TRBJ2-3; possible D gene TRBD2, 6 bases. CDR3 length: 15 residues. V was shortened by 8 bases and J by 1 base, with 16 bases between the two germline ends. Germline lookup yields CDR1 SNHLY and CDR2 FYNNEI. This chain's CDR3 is CASRLRDWGTDTQYF. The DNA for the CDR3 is TGTGCCAGCCGCTTGCGGGATTGGGGCACAGATACGCAGTATTTT.

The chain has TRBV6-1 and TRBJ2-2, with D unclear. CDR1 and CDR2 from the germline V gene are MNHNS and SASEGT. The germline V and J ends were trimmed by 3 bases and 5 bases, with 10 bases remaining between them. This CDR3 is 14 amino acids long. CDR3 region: CASSDNLETGELFF. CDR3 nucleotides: TGTGCCAGCAGTGATAACCTGGAGACCGGGGAGCTGTTTTTT.

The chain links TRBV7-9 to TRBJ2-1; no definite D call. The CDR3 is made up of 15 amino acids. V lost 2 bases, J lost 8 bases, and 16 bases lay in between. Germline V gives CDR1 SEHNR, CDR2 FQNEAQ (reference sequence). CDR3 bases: TGTGCCAGCAGCTTAAACGTAGCCTTACTGGATGAGCAGTTCTTC. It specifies CASSLNVALLDEQFF. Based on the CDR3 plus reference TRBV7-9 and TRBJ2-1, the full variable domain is DTGVSQNPRHKITKRGQNVTFRCDPISEHNRLYWYRQTLGQGPEFLTYFQNEAQLEKSRLLSDRFSAERPKGSFSTLEIQRTEQGDSAMYLCASSLNVALLDEQFFGPGTRLTVL.

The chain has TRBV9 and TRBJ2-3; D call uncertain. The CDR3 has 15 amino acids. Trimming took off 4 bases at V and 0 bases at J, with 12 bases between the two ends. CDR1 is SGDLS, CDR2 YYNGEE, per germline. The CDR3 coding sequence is TGTGCCAGCAGCCGAGGTCAGTCTAGCACAGATACGCAGTATTTT. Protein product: CASSRGQSSTDTQYF.

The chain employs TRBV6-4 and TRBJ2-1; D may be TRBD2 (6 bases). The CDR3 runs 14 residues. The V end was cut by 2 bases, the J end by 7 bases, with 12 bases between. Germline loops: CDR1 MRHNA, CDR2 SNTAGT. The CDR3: CASSDAQEGNEQFF. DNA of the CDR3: TGTGCCAGCAGTGACGCCCAGGAGGGGAATGAGCAGTTCTTC.

The CDR3 sequence: CASSSLGPTDTQYF. The CDR3 bases are TGTGCCAGCAGCTCTCTAGGCCCTACAGATACGCAGTATTTT. The rearrangement uses TRBV5-4 and TRBJ2-3; D is unresolved. Germline V gene lookup returns CDR1 SGHNT and CDR2 YYREEE (reference sequence). Trimming removed 3 bases from V and 3 bases from J, with 11 bases in between. The CDR3 has 14 amino acids.

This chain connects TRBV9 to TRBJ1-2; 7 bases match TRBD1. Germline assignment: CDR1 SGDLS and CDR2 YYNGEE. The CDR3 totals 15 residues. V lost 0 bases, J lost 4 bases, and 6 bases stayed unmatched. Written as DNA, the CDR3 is TGTGCCAGCAGCGTAGCCGACAGGGCGGCCTATGGCTACACCTTC. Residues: CASSVADRAAYGYTF. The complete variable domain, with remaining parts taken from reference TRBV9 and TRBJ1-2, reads DSGVTQTPKHLITATGQRVTLRCSPRSGDLSVYWYQQSLDQGLQFLIQYYNGEERAKGNILERFSAQQFPDLHSELNLSSLELGDSALYFCASSVADRAAYGYTFGSGTRLTVV.

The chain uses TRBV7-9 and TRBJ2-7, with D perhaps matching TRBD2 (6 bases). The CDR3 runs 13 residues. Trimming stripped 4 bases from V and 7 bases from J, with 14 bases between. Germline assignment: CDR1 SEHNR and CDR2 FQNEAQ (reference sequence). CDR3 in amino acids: CASSSGAKGEQYF. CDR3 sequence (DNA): TGTGCCAGCAGCTCGGGAGCCAAGGGGGAGCAGTACTTC.

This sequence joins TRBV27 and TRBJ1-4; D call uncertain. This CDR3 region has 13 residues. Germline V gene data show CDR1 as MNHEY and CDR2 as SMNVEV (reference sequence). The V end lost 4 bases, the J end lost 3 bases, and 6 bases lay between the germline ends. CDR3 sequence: CASSSGSNEKLFF. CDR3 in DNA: TGTGCCAGCAGTTCCGGGTCTAATGAAAAACTGTTTTTT.

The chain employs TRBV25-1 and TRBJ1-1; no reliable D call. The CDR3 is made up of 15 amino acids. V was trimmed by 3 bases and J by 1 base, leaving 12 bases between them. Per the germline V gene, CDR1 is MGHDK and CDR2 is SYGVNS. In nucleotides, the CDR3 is TGTGCCAGCAGTGATTTGAACATAGCGAACACTGAAGCTTTCTTT. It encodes CASSDLNIANTEAFF.